The source of this TCR beta chain is a study of PD-1 blockade in classical Hodgkin lymphoma. Study observations and caveats: Possible causes of repertoire differences, disease activity or prior therapy, remain undefined. CD4+ TCR diversity, unlike CD8+, rose significantly by C4D1.

About this clone itself: The antigen is unknown.

In every patient, relapse followed autologous stem cell transplantation, while exposure to brentuximab vedotin differed. CDR1 and CDR2 from the germline V gene are SQVTM and ANQGSEA. The CDR3 runs to 12 residues. The germline V and J ends were trimmed by 1 base and 8 bases, with 9 bases remaining between them. TCRdb's table, derived via immunoSEQ multiplex PCR, lists solely in-frame clones and lacks some. This table has around 40,000 clones, 76% appearing once. The chain recombines TRBV29-1 with TRBJ2-4; D call uncertain. The specimen comprised peripheral blood mononuclear cells (PBMCs), sampled at baseline. This clonotype was obtained from a human donor with classical Hodgkin lymphoma. CDR3 sequence: CSVEGAVDIQYF. In nucleotides, the CDR3 is TGCAGCGTTGAAGGTGCGGTGGACATTCAGTACTTC.